A selection of T cell receptor beta chains follows, all from one sample in a study of T-cell memory formation after mild COVID-19. From the 5' RACE reads, TCRdb called clonotypes with MiXCR, one entry per CDR3 protein. The table lists over 150,000 distinct CDR3 sequences, 20% to 25% of them singletons. Sequenced input: PBMCs or a T cell subset sorted from them (not recorded which). The receptors derive from an adult woman who had mild COVID-19 (a few samples of this study predate the infection). Cell type and time point are not known. Each CDR3 is given with its conserved first and last residue. Each record gives: clone size, V gene, J gene, D gene, CDR3 protein, CDR3 DNA. A D gene is named only where the DNA matches it firmly. Clone size is stated in some rows and not others, as once, few, many or a class when expanded.

>NA|TRBV4-3|TRBJ2-5|TRBD2
CASSQGTGRSSGSFQETQYF
TGCGCCAGCAGCCAAGGCACAGGCCGATCTAGCGGGAGTTTCCAAGAGACCCAGTACTTC
>many|TRBV7-9|TRBJ2-7|NA
CASSTGSYEQYF
TGTGCCAGCAGCACCGGTTCCTACGAGCAGTACTTC
>many|TRBV27|TRBJ2-7|NA
CASSLSHRRYEQYF
TGTGCCAGCAGTTTATCGCACAGGAGATACGAGCAGTACTTC
>few|TRBV12-3/TRBV12-4|TRBJ2-1|NA
CASSPPWSGPAKEQFF
TGTGCCAGCAGTCCCCCGTGGTCGGGTCCGGCCAAGGAGCAGTTCTTC
>few|TRBV5-1|TRBJ2-7|NA
CASSSILGETYEQYF
TGCGCCAGCAGCTCAATACTCGGGGAAACCTACGAGCAGTACTTC
>NA|TRBV29-1|TRBJ2-5|TRBD1
CSVDNPGQAVQETQYF
TGCAGCGTTGATAATCCGGGACAGGCAGTTCAAGAGACCCAGTACTTC
>NA|TRBV7-2|TRBJ2-2|TRBD2
CASSQNPGLAANTGELFF
TGTGCCAGCAGCCAGAACCCAGGGCTAGCGGCGAACACCGGGGAGCTGTTTTTT
>NA|TRBV6-6|TRBJ1-1|NA
CASKERLNTEAFF
TGTGCCAGCAAGGAGAGGCTGAACACTGAAGCTTTCTTT
>few|TRBV4-3|TRBJ2-7|NA
CASSQGGTPLLDEQYF
TGCGCCAGCAGCCAAGGCGGGACTCCCCTACTGGACGAGCAGTACTTC
>few|TRBV29-1|TRBJ1-1|NA
CSVHEGDIAEAFF
TGCAGCGTCCACGAAGGGGACATTGCTGAAGCTTTCTTT
>few|TRBV5-1|TRBJ2-7|NA
CASSLLDSTHEQYF
TGCGCCAGCAGCTTACTGGACAGCACACACGAGCAGTACTTC
>NA|TRBV4-1|TRBJ2-3|NA
CASSQDDFAVTQYF
TGCGCCAGCAGCCAAGATGATTTCGCGGTTACGCAGTATTTT
>many|TRBV7-9|TRBJ1-2|NA
CASSLAATEHYGYTF
TGTGCCAGCAGCTTAGCGGCGACAGAACACTATGGCTACACCTTC
>few|TRBV5-1|TRBJ2-1|TRBD1
CASSFSDRGASYNEQFF
TGCGCCAGCAGCTTTTCCGACAGGGGGGCTTCCTACAATGAGCAGTTCTTC
>NA|TRBV12-3/TRBV12-4|TRBJ2-1|NA
CASSPRGPKSANEQFF
TGTGCCAGCAGTCCACGGGGGCCAAAGAGCGCCAATGAGCAGTTCTTC
>few|TRBV5-1|TRBJ2-1|NA
CASSLAHYNEQFF
TGCGCCAGCAGCTTGGCTCACTACAATGAGCAGTTCTTC
>NA|TRBV6-1|TRBJ2-5|NA
CASSEAGWETQYF
TGTGCCAGCAGTGAGGCGGGGTGGGAGACCCAGTACTTC
>NA|TRBV5-6|TRBJ1-1|NA
CASSFLSGMGEAFF
TGTGCCAGCAGCTTTCTCTCAGGGATGGGTGAAGCTTTCTTT
>NA|TRBV7-9|TRBJ2-1|NA
CASSLGFSAPDANEQFF
TGTGCCAGCAGCTTAGGGTTCTCAGCCCCCGATGCCAATGAGCAGTTCTTC
>NA|TRBV12-3/TRBV12-4|TRBJ2-3|TRBD2
CASSFGGSDTQYF
TGTGCCAGCAGTTTCGGGGGGTCGGATACGCAGTATTTT
>NA|TRBV4-1|TRBJ2-3|NA
CASSQDAGTPQDTQYF
TGCGCCAGCAGCCAGGACGCCGGGACGCCGCAAGATACGCAGTATTTT
>NA|TRBV20-1|TRBJ2-4|NA
CSARDGGGKNIQYF
TGCAGTGCTAGAGATGGGGGAGGCAAAAACATTCAGTACTTC
>NA|TRBV15|TRBJ1-5|NA
CATAGWGPQHF
TGTGCCACCGCTGGATGGGGGCCCCAGCATTTT
>NA|TRBV3-1|TRBJ2-2|NA
CASSQVQPPKDTGELFF
TGTGCCAGCAGCCAAGTGCAACCCCCCAAGGACACCGGGGAGCTGTTTTTT
>NA|TRBV12-3/TRBV12-4|TRBJ1-1|NA
CASSPGVTEAFF
TGTGCCAGCAGCCCGGGCGTCACTGAAGCTTTCTTT
>many|TRBV7-9|TRBJ1-2|TRBD1
CASRRTGPNYGYTF
TGTGCCAGCAGGAGGACAGGGCCAAACTATGGCTACACCTTC
>few|TRBV15|TRBJ1-5|NA
CATSREGQVTRNQPQHF
TGTGCCACCAGCAGAGAGGGCCAGGTCACCCGTAATCAGCCCCAGCATTTT
>NA|TRBV4-3|TRBJ1-1|NA
CASSQDSHMNTEAFF
TGCGCCAGCAGCCAAGATTCCCACATGAACACTGAAGCTTTCTTT
>few|TRBV7-6|TRBJ1-1|NA
CASSLARGSEAFF
TGTGCCAGCAGCTTAGCGCGAGGGTCTGAAGCTTTCTTT
>NA|TRBV6-5|TRBJ2-5|NA
CASRLGQQETQYF
TGTGCCAGCAGACTCGGACAGCAAGAGACCCAGTACTTC
>many|TRBV4-1|TRBJ2-1|NA
CASSQDGGNEQFF
TGCGCCAGCAGCCAAGATGGGGGCAATGAGCAGTTCTTC
>NA|TRBV7-9|TRBJ2-1|TRBD2
CASATIPGLADNEQFF
TGTGCCAGCGCGACGATCCCGGGACTAGCGGACAATGAGCAGTTCTTC
>NA|TRBV24-1|TRBJ2-1|TRBD1
CAITFPGTGGSNNEQFF
TGTGCCATCACCTTCCCCGGGACAGGGGGCTCCAACAATGAGCAGTTCTTC
>few|TRBV24-1|TRBJ2-6|TRBD1
CATSDSGTGAGGANVLTF
TGTGCCACCAGTGATTCCGGGACAGGGGCAGGTGGGGCCAACGTCCTGACTTTC
>few|TRBV20-1|TRBJ2-3|TRBD2
CSAPRLAESTDTQYF
TGCAGTGCTCCCCGACTAGCGGAGAGCACAGATACGCAGTATTTT
>few|TRBV4-3|TRBJ1-1|NA
CASSQEIRGEAFF
TGCGCCAGCAGCCAAGAAATCCGGGGTGAAGCTTTCTTT
>NA|TRBV9|TRBJ2-2|TRBD1
CASSTPQGAVDTGELFF
TGTGCCAGCAGCACCCCACAGGGGGCGGTGGACACCGGGGAGCTGTTTTTT
>few|TRBV29-1|TRBJ1-2|NA
CSVEEGTGYTF
TGCAGCGTAGAGGAGGGAACGGGCTACACCTTC
>NA|TRBV20-1|TRBJ1-1|TRBD1
CSATGQVDLMNTEAFF
TGCAGTGCTACAGGACAGGTTGATCTCATGAACACTGAAGCTTTCTTT
>NA|TRBV7-2|TRBJ2-3|TRBD2
CASSSTLAGGTTDTQYF
TGTGCCAGCAGCTCGACGCTAGCGGGAGGTACCACAGATACGCAGTATTTT
>many|TRBV7-9|TRBJ1-2|NA
CASSLGGSYGYTF
TGTGCCAGCAGCTTAGGGGGCAGCTATGGCTACACCTTC
>once|TRBV14|TRBJ1-1|NA
CASSPRVGTEAFF
TGTGCCAGCAGCCCCAGGGTAGGCACTGAAGCTTTCTTT
>NA|TRBV19|TRBJ1-6|TRBD1
CASSITGASPLHF
TGTGCCAGTAGTATTACAGGGGCTTCACCCCTCCACTTT
>NA|TRBV20-1|TRBJ1-5|NA
CSAIDPTRNQPQHF
TGCAGTGCTATAGATCCGACACGAAATCAGCCCCAGCATTTT
>NA|TRBV12-3/TRBV12-4|TRBJ2-5|NA
CASSHKGGETQYF
TGTGCCAGCAGTCACAAGGGCGGGGAGACCCAGTACTTC
>few|TRBV7-6|TRBJ2-6|NA
CASSAFGANVLTF
TGTGCCAGCAGCGCGTTTGGGGCCAACGTCCTGACTTTC
>NA|TRBV4-1|TRBJ2-5|NA
CASSQTPLVQETQYF
TGCGCCAGCAGCCAGACCCCCCTAGTCCAAGAGACCCAGTACTTC
>NA|TRBV9|TRBJ2-2|NA
CASSVASGTNTGELFF
TGTGCCAGCAGCGTAGCATCAGGGACGAACACCGGGGAGCTGTTTTTT
>few|TRBV7-3|TRBJ2-1|NA
CASSFGRDNEQFF
TGTGCCAGCAGCTTTGGCAGAGACAATGAGCAGTTCTTC
>NA|TRBV4-2|TRBJ2-2|TRBD1
CASSHQGADTGELFF
TGTGCCAGCAGCCACCAGGGGGCCGACACCGGGGAGCTGTTTTTT
>NA|TRBV7-9|TRBJ1-1|NA
CASSLAPSGSTEAFF
TGTGCCAGCAGCTTAGCGCCGTCGGGAAGCACTGAAGCTTTCTTT
>few|TRBV13|TRBJ2-7|NA
CASSFWTSSYEQYF
TGTGCCAGCAGTTTCTGGACGAGCTCCTACGAGCAGTACTTC
>few|TRBV20-1|TRBJ1-1|NA
CSAFGVREGTEAFF
TGCAGTGCTTTTGGTGTTCGGGAGGGCACTGAAGCTTTCTTT
>few|TRBV24-1|TRBJ2-5|NA
CATSDFRQEQETQYF
TGTGCCACCAGTGATTTCAGACAGGAACAAGAGACCCAGTACTTC
>NA|TRBV27|TRBJ2-7|TRBD1
CASSLVQGAYEQYF
TGTGCCAGCAGTTTAGTGCAGGGGGCATACGAGCAGTACTTC
>many|TRBV12-3/TRBV12-4|TRBJ2-7|NA
CASSFAGEQYF
TGTGCCAGCAGTTTTGCAGGCGAGCAGTACTTC
>few|TRBV3-1|TRBJ1-3|NA
CASSQDTIWDGNGNTIYF
TGTGCCAGCAGCCAAGATACTATCTGGGATGGGAATGGAAACACCATATATTTT
>NA|TRBV27|TRBJ2-1|TRBD2
CASSPLAGGPANEQFF
TGTGCCAGCAGTCCCCTAGCGGGAGGGCCGGCGAATGAGCAGTTCTTC
>NA|TRBV24-1|TRBJ2-1|NA
CATSDHDRSLYNEQFF
TGTGCCACCAGTGATCATGACAGATCCCTTTACAATGAGCAGTTCTTC